This TCR beta chain was sequenced in a study of control samples from healthy donors and cancer patients (dated by TCRdb to about 2020). The junction shows trimming of 3 bases on V and 7 bases on J, plus 12 bases between the germline ends. There are 13 amino acids in the CDR3, from cysteine to phenylalanine inclusive. Just the 39-base CDR3 DNA is kept, in frame starting at base 1. CDR1 and CDR2, looked up from the germline V gene, are SGHAT and FQNNGV. This clone was seen only once. What antigen it recognizes has not been identified. Per-nucleotide qualities are absent, and no much larger clonotype sits a single base away. Receptors were amplified or captured by the immunoSEQ multiplex PCR assay. TCRdb carries this immuneACCESS record with in-frame sequences only. Its versions omit some clonotypes, under half of them owing to an unresolved V gene in the studies checked, with the rest unexplained. The table for this sample lists fewer than 500,000 clones; about nine tenths of them were counted only once. 5% to 7% of the sample belongs to the ten largest clones.

The chain is encoded by TRBV11-2 joined to TRBJ1-1, and the D gene may be TRBD1, 6 bases matching. Material for sequencing was PBMCs. The receptor was isolated from a man aged 40-49 years with head and neck cancer. The encoded CDR3 is CASSLGGWGEAFF. The sequenced DNA is TGTGCCAGCAGCTTGGGGGGCTGGGGTGAAGCTTTCTTT.